This T cell receptor beta chain was observed in a study of blood T cell repertoires in COVID-19. For the study at large: Samples of COVID-19 (acute and convalescent) were obtained from the United States, Italy and Spain. Sources were T cells, B-cell-depleted T cells, or PBMCs; the material itself was cDNA or gDNA.

Authors' methods: Estimates of nucleated cell counts were drawn from the amplification of reference gene primers. Libraries were prepared by immunoSEQ multiplex PCR; TCRdb keeps only in-frame clonotypes and omits some of them. Clonal size and the V and J genes are those of that table, whereas D and trimming came from the DNA. The table records 15,000 to 20,000 clones, about 80% of them present only once. V gave up 5 bases and J gave up 7 bases; unmatched junction bases: 17. The CDR3 has 16 residues. The germline V gene has CDR1 SGHRS and CDR2 YFSETQ. The chain links TRBV5-1 to TRBJ2-5; 7 nucleotides align to TRBD2. This TCR derives from a woman in her 70s with active COVID-19. Sequencing used peripheral blood. CDR3 region: CASSSGGYTGGGTQYF. In DNA form, the CDR3 reads TGCGCCAGCAGTTCCGGCGGGTATACTGGCGGGGGGACCCAGTACTTC. Supplemented by reference TRBV5-1 and TRBJ2-5, the full variable domain reads KAGVTQTPRYLIKTRGQQVTLSCSPISGHRSVSWYQQTPGQGLQFLFEYFSETQRNKGNFPGRFSGRQFSNSRSEMNVSTLELGDSALYLCASSSGGYTGGGTQYFGPGTRLLVL.